The clone carrying this T cell receptor beta chain was detected ten times or more. This sample's time point: patch test 2, 6 weeks after DPC sensitization. Treatment indicated: therapeutic diphenylcyclopropenone sensitization with weekly scalp DPC. This specimen comes from a study of human T cells and chemical hapten exposure. The CDR3 loop spans 15 amino acids. V lost 3 bases to trimming and J lost 4 bases; unmatched junction nucleotides: 6. MiXCR, run by TCRdb on the RACE reads, gives a single entry per CDR3 protein. The sample has roughly 380,000 distinct CDR3 sequences; around 6% are singletons. The chain links TRBV12-3 or TRBV12-4 to TRBJ2-3, with 8 bases fitting TRBD2. The TCR comes from a young woman with alopecia areata. Some clones in this sample may be carry-over from other donors' samples. Sequencing used whole blood, obtained in connection with sensitization to the hapten diphenylcyclopropenone (DPC). CDR3 bases: TGTGCCAGCAGTTTCGGCGGGGGGACCGCAGATACGCAGTATTTT. Translation gives CASSFGGGTADTQYF.